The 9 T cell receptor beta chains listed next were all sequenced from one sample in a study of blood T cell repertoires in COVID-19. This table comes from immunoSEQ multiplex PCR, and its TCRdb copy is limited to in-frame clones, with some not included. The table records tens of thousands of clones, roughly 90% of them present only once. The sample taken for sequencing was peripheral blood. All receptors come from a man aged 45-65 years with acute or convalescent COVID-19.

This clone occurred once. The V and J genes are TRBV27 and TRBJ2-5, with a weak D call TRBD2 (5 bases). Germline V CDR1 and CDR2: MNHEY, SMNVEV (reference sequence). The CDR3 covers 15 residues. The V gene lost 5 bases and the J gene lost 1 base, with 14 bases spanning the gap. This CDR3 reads CASSPAPGIQETQYF. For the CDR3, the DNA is TGTGCCAGCAGTCCCGCTCCCGGGATCCAAGAGACCCAGTACTTC.

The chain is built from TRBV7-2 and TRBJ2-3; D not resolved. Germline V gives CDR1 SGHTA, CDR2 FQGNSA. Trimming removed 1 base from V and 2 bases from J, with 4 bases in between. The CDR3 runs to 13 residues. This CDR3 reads CASSLVVTDTQYF. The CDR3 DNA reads TGTGCCAGCAGCTTAGTAGTCACAGATACGCAGTATTTT.

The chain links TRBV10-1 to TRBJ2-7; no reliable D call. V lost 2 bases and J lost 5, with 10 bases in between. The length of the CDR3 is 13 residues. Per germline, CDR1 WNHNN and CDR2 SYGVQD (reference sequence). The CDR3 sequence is CASSEGILDEQYV. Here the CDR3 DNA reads TGCGCCAGCAGTGAGGGAATCCTAGACGAGCAGTACGTC.

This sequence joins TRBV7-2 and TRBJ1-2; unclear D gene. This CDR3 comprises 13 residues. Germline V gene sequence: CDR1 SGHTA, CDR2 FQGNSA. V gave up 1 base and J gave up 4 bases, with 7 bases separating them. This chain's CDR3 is CASSLEAGYGYTF. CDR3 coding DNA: TGTGCCAGCAGCTTAGAGGCAGGCTATGGCTACACCTTC.

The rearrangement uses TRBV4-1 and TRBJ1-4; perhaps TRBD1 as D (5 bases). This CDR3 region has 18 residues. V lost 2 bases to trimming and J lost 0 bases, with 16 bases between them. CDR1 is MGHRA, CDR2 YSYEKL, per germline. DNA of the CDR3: TGCGCCAGCAGCCAATTAGGGACTTCAAGTACAACTAATGAAAAACTGTTTTTT. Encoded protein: CASSQLGTSSTTNEKLFF.

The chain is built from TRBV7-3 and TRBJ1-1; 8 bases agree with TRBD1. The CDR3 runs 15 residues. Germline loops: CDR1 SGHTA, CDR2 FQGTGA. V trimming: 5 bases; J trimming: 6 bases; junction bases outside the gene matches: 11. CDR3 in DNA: TGTGCCAGCAGCAGACTCGGACAGGGTAGGGCTGAAGCTTTCTTT. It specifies CASSRLGQGRAEAFF. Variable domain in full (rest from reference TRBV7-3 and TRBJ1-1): GAGVSQTPSNKVTEKGKYVELRCDPISGHTALYWYRQSLGQGPEFLIYFQGTGAADDSGLPNDRFFAVRPEGSVSTLKIQRTERGDSAVYLCASSRLGQGRAEAFFGQGTRLTVV.

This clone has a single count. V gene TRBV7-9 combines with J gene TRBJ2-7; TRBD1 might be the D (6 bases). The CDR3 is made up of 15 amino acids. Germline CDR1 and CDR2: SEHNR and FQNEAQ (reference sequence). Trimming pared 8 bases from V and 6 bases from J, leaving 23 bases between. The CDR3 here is CASYGQKFLLGEQYV. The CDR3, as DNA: TGTGCCAGCTATGGACAGAAGTTCCTCCTCGGCGAGCAGTACGTC.

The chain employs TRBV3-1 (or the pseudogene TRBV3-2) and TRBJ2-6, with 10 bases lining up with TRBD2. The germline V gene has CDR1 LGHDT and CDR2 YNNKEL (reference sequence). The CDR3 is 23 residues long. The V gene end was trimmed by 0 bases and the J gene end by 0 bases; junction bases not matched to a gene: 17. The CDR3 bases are TGTGCCAGCAGCCAAGATCAACTAGCGGGGAGAGTCAAGGATTACTCTGGGGCCAACGTCCTGACTTTC. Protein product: CASSQDQLAGRVKDYSGANVLTF.

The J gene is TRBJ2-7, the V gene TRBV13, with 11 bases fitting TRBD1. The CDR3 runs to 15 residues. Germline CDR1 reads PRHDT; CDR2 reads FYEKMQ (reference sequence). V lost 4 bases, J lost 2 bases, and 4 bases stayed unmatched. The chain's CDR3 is CASSSADRGPYEQYV. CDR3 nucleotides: TGTGCCAGCAGCTCCGCGGACAGGGGGCCCTACGAGCAGTACGTC.